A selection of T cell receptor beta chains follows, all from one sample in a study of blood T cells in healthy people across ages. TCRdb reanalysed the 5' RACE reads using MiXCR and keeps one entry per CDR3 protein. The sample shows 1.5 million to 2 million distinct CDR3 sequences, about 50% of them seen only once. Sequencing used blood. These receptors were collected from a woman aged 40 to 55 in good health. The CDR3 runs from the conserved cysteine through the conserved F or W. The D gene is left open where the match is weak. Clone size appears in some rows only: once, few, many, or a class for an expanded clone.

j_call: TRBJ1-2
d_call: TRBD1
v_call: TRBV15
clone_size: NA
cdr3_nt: TGTGCCACCAGCAGAGCCCGACAGGGCAGGAACTATGGCTACACCTTC
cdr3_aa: CATSRARQGRNYGYTF

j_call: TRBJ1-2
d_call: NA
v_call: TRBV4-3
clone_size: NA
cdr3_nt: TGCGCCAGCAGCAACCGGGGAACTGCTAACTATGGCTACACCTTC
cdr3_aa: CASSNRGTANYGYTF

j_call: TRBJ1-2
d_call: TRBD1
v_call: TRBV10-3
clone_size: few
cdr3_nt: TGTGCCATCAGGCCGGGACAGGGGTATGGCTACACCTTC
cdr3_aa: CAIRPGQGYGYTF

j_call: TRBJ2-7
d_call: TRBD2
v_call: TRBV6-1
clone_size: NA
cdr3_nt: TGTGCCAGCACCCCAGTCGGCGGGGGGAGGCAGTACGAGCAGTACTTC
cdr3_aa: CASTPVGGGRQYEQYF

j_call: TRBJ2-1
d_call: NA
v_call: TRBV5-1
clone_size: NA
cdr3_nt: TGCGCCAGCAGCTTGGTGGGGGCCCTTTACAATGAGCAGTTCTTC
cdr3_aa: CASSLVGALYNEQFF

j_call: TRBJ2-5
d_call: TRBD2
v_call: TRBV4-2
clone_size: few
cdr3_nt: TGTGCCAGCAGCCAAGCGACTAGCGGACAAGAGACCCAGTACTTC
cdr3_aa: CASSQATSGQETQYF

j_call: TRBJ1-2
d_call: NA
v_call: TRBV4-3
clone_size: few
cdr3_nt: TGCGCCAGCAGCCCCGAGGTAGGGGATGGCTACACCTTC
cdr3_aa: CASSPEVGDGYTF

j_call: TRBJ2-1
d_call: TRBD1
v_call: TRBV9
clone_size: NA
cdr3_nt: TGTGCCAGCAGCGTCGAAGGGACAGTAACTGGGAAGGAGCAGTTCTTC
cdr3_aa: CASSVEGTVTGKEQFF

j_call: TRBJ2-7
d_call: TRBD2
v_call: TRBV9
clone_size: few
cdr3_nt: TGTGCCAGCAGCGTGGGTAGCGGGGGGTTCCACGACTACGAGCAGTACTTC
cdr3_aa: CASSVGSGGFHDYEQYF

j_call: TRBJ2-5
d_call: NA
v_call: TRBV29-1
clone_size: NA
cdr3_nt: TGCAGCGTTGACCTCCCTAGTGATGAGCAGTACTTC
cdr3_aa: CSVDLPSDEQYF

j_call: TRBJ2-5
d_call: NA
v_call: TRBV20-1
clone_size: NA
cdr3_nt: TGCAGTGCTAGAGATACAAGCCAGGGGCAAGAGACCCAGTACTTC
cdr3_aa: CSARDTSQGQETQYF

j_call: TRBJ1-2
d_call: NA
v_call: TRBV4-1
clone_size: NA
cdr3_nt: TGCGCCAGCAGCCAACCACAGGGAAGTAACTATGGCTACACCTTC
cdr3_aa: CASSQPQGSNYGYTF

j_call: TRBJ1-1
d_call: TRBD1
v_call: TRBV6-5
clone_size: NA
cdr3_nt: TGTGCCAGCAGTTACGCGGGACAGGGGAACACTGAAGCTTTCTTT
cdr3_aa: CASSYAGQGNTEAFF

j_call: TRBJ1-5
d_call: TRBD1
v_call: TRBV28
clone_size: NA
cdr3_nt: TGTGCCAGCAGTTCCGGGACAGGGGGCCGTCAGCCCCAGCATTTT
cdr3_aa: CASSSGTGGRQPQHF

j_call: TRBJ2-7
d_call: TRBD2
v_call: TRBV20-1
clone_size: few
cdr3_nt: TGCAGTGCTAGAGGAAGGGGACTAGCGGGGCTGAACTACGAGCAGTACTTC
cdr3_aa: CSARGRGLAGLNYEQYF

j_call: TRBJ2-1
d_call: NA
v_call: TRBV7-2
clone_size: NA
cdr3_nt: TGTGCCAGCAGCACCGGGACATTCGCGGCCGACAATGAGCAGTTCTTC
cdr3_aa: CASSTGTFAADNEQFF

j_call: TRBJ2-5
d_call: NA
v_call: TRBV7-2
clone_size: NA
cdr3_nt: TGTGCCAGCAGCTTATTTTTGGTCCCAGAGACCCAGTACTTC
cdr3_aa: CASSLFLVPETQYF

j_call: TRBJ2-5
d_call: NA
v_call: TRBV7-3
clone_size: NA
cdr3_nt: TGTGCCAGCAGCTTATCTGGAGGGGTGGCGGAGACCCAGTACTTC
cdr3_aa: CASSLSGGVAETQYF

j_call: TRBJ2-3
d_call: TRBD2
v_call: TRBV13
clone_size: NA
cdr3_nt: TGTGCCAGCAGCTTAAGTGTAGCGGGAGACTACACAGATACGCAGTATTTT
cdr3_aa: CASSLSVAGDYTDTQYF

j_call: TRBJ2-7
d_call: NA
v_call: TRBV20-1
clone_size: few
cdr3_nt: TGCAGTGCTAGATCCCCGGTCGGGGGGCCCATTGGCGAGCAGTACTTC
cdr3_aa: CSARSPVGGPIGEQYF

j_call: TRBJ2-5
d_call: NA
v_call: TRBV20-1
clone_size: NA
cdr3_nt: TGCAGTGCTCTACGGACTCGAGATTCGCACGAGACCCAGTACTTC
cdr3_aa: CSALRTRDSHETQYF

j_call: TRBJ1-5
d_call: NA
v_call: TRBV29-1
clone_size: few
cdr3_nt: TGCAGCGTCGCTATTGAACAGGGAGAGACTCAGCCCCAGCATTTT
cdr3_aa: CSVAIEQGETQPQHF

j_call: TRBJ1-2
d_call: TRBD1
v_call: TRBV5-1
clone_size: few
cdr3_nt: TGCGCCAGCAGCTCCGGACAGGCTCGTAACTATGGCTACACCTTC
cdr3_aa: CASSSGQARNYGYTF

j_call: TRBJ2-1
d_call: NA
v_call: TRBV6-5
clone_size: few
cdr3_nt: TGTGCCAGCAGTTCCGACAGGTCTAATGAGCAGTTCTTC
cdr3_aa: CASSSDRSNEQFF

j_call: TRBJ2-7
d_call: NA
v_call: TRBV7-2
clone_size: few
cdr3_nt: TGTGCCAGCAGAAGAAATGGGGGCCCCTACGAGCAGTACTTC
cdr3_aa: CASRRNGGPYEQYF

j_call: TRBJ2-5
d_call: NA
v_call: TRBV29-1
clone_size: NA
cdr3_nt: TGCAGCGTTGCCCAACTTTTACAAGAGACCCAGTACTTC
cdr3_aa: CSVAQLLQETQYF

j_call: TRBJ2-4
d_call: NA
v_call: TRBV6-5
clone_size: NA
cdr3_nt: TGTGCCAGCAGTTACTCCGCCCCGGGTGCTCTAGCCAAAAACATTCAGTACTTC
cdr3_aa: CASSYSAPGALAKNIQYF

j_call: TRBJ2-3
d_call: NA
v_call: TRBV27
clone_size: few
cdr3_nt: TGTGCCAGCAGTCAAACCAGGGGCCGCACAGATACGCAGTATTTT
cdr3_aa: CASSQTRGRTDTQYF

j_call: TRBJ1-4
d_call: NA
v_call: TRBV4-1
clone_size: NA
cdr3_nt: TGCGCCAGCAGCCCCGGACCCGCGAGGGTTGCTACTAATGAAAAACTGTTTTTT
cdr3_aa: CASSPGPARVATNEKLFF

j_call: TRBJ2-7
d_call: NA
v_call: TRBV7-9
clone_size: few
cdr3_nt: TGTGCCAGCAGCTTTGGAGGGGGCCTATTAGAGCAGTACTTC
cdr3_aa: CASSFGGGLLEQYF

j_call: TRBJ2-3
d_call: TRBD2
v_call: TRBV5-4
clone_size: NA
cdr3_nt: TGTGCCAGCAGCTATAGACTAGCGGCAGCAGATACGCAGTATTTT
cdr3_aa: CASSYRLAAADTQYF

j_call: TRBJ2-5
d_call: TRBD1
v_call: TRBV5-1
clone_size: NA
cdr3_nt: TGCGCCAGCAGCTCTTTCCGGACAGGACAAGAGACCCAGTACTTC
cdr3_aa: CASSSFRTGQETQYF

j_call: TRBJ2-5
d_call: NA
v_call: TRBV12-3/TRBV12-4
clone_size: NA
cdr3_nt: TGTGCCAGCAGTTTAGAACAGAAAGAGACCCAGTACTTC
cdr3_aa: CASSLEQKETQYF

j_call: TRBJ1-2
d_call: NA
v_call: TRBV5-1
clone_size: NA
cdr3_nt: TGCGCCAGCAGCGAAAGCTCCAGCTATGGCTACACCTTC
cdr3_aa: CASSESSSYGYTF

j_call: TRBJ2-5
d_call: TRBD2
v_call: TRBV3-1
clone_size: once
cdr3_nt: TGTGCCAGCAGCCAAGCTGGGGGACTACCCGTCCAAGAGACCCAGTACTTC
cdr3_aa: CASSQAGGLPVQETQYF

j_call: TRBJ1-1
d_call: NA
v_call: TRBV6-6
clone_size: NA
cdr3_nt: TGTGCCAGCGGACGGTTGAACACTGAAGCTTTCTTT
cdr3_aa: CASGRLNTEAFF

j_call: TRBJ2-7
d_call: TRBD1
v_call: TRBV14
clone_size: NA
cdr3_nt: TGTGCCAGCAGCCAAGTGGGACAGGGAAGACGCGAGCAGTACTTC
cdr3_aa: CASSQVGQGRREQYF

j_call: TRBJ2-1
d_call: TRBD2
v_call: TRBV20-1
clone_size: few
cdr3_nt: TGCAGTGCTCCTTCGACTAGCGGGGTGCATGAGCAGTTCTTC
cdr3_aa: CSAPSTSGVHEQFF

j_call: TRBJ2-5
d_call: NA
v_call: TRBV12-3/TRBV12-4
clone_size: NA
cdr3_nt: TGTGCCAGCAGCAAGAGGCTACAGGGAGATGGGACCCAGTACTTC
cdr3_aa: CASSKRLQGDGTQYF

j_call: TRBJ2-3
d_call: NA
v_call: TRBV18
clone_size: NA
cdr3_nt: TGTGCCAGCTCACCACAGTCTGACACAGATACGCAGTATTTT
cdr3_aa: CASSPQSDTDTQYF